These 13 T cell receptor beta chains were sequenced from one sample in a study of cytomegalovirus exposure and HLA in healthy donors. In the PCR, 60 Vbeta and 13 Jbeta primers were used. Generated by immunoSEQ multiplex PCR, the TCRdb table keeps only in-frame clones and is missing some. The table for this sample gives about 83,000 clones. The sequencing sample was made of PBMCs. These receptors all stem from a man younger than 35 in good health and CMV-seropositive.

The chain recombines TRBV9 with TRBJ2-3, with 13 bases matching TRBD2. This CDR3 has 18 amino acids. The V segment lost 1 base and the J segment 4 bases; nucleotides outside the gene matches: 9. The germline gives CDR1 SGDLS, CDR2 YYNGEE. This CDR3 reads CASSVQSGTSGVADTQYF. The CDR3 region has the DNA TGTGCCAGCAGCGTACAATCCGGGACTAGCGGGGTCGCAGATACGCAGTATTTT.

The genes are TRBV10-2 and TRBJ1-2; TRBD1 might be the D (5 bases). Trimming took 6 bases from V and 8 from J, leaving 16 bases between them. The CDR3 has 13 residues. CDR1 and CDR2 (germline): WSHSY, SAAADI. The CDR3, as DNA: TGCGCCAGCAGCATGGGACTGCCGAACGGCTACACCTTC. Amino acid sequence: CASSMGLPNGYTF.

The chain carries TRBV5-1 and TRBJ2-2; 7 bases align to TRBD2. The CDR3 is 15 amino acids. Trimming removed 2 bases from V and 3 bases from J; junction bases left unmatched: 4. Germline CDR1 SGHRS, CDR2 YFSETQ. The CDR3 loop reads CASSLGLADTGELFF. For the CDR3, the DNA is TGCGCCAGCAGCTTAGGGCTAGCGGACACCGGGGAGCTGTTTTTT.

J is TRBJ1-5 and V is TRBV28, with D possibly matching TRBD1 (5 bases). From germline, CDR1 is MDHEN and CDR2 SYDVKM. The CDR3 runs 14 residues. The germline V and J ends were trimmed by 3 bases and 3 bases, with 9 bases remaining between them. CDR3 loop: CASSFDSYNQPQHF. The CDR3 DNA is TGTGCCAGCAGTTTTGACAGCTACAATCAGCCCCAGCATTTT. Full variable domain (missing parts from reference TRBV28 and TRBJ1-5): DVKVTQSSRYLVKRTGEKVFLECVQDMDHENMFWYRQDPGLGLRLIYFSYDVKMKEKGDIPEGYSVSREKKERFSLILESASTNQTSMYLCASSFDSYNQPQHFGDGTRLSIL.

The V gene is TRBV29-1, the J gene TRBJ2-5, with D tentatively TRBD2 (6 bases). The end of the DNA fits TRBJ2-7 better, so the J call may be wrong. The length of the CDR3 is 15 residues. Germline CDR1 is SQVTM and CDR2 is ANQGSEA. The CDR3 is CSVVAPDRTNYEQYF. The CDR3 nucleotides are TGCAGCGTTGTGGCTCCTGATCGGACTAACTACGAGCAGTACTTC.

This chain connects TRBV2 to TRBJ2-7, with 8 positions matching TRBD1. The V gene's germline CDR1 is SNHLY and CDR2 FYNNEI. This CDR3 is 13 amino acids long. After removal of 7 bases from V and 2 bases from J, the junction contained 4 bases not matched to a gene. This CDR3 reads CASTRDRTYEQYF. As DNA, the CDR3 is TGTGCCAGCACACGGGACAGGACCTACGAGCAGTACTTC.

The chain couples TRBV19 to TRBJ1-1; maybe TRBD1 (5 bases). V was trimmed by 2 bases and J by 3 bases, leaving 10 bases between them. Germline V gene sequence: CDR1 LNHDA, CDR2 SQIVND (reference sequence). This CDR3 is built from 14 residues. CDR3 nucleotide sequence: TGTGCCAGTAGTATATGGGAACAGGACACTGAAGCTTTCTTT. It translates to CASSIWEQDTEAFF.

The V call is TRBV7-8, the J call TRBJ1-1, with D possibly TRBD1 on 6 matching bases. V lost 6 bases and J 6 bases, leaving 11 bases between the germline ends. In germline, CDR1 is SGHVS, CDR2 FQNEAQ. This CDR3 is built from 12 residues. CDR3 residues: CASSRGGSEAFF. DNA of the CDR3: TGTGCCAGCAGTAGAGGGGGTTCTGAAGCTTTCTTT. Based on the CDR3 plus reference TRBV7-8 and TRBJ1-1, the full variable domain is GAGVSQSPRYKVAKRGQDVALRCDPISGHVSLFWYQQALGQGPEFLTYFQNEAQLDKSGLPSDRFFAERPEGSVSTLKIQRTQQEDSAVYLCASSRGGSEAFFGQGTRLTVV.

V is TRBV6-1 and J is TRBJ2-5; unclear D gene. Germline V gene lookup returns CDR1 MNHNS and CDR2 SASEGT. The CDR3 runs to 12 residues. Trimming took 2 bases from V and 4 from J, leaving 5 bases between them. The CDR3 region is CASSERRETQYF. CDR3 bases: TGTGCCAGCAGTGAACGGAGAGAGACCCAGTACTTC.

V gene TRBV28 combines with J gene TRBJ2-5, with a tentative D call TRBD1 (6 bases). V dropped 6 bases and J dropped 3 bases, with 11 bases sitting between them. Germline CDR1 is MDHEN and CDR2 is SYDVKM. The CDR3 has 13 residues. CDR3 sequence: CASRGAGKETQYF. The CDR3 region has the DNA TGTGCCAGCAGGGGGGCAGGGAAAGAGACCCAGTACTTC.

This chain links TRBV5-1 with TRBJ2-1; D not certain. The CDR3 covers 13 residues. Trimming removed 5 bases at V and 4 bases at J, with 10 bases between. Germline loops: CDR1 SGHRS, CDR2 YFSETQ. The DNA of the CDR3 is TGCGCCAGCAGTTACGACTCGTACAATGAGCAGTTCTTC. This sequence encodes CASSYDSYNEQFF.

The gene calls are TRBV7-2 and TRBJ2-5; TRBD2 might be the D (6 bases). Trimming pared 2 bases from V and 5 bases from J, leaving 12 bases between. CDR3 size: 14 residues. Germline CDR1 SGHTA, CDR2 FQGNSA. The CDR3 protein is CASSLSASVETQYF. DNA of the CDR3: TGTGCCAGCAGCTTATCGGCTAGCGTGGAGACCCAGTACTTC.

The chain links TRBV11-3 to TRBJ1-2; tentatively, D is TRBD1 (6 bases). V gave up 8 bases and J gave up 6 bases, with 19 bases separating them. This CDR3 comprises 14 residues. From germline, CDR1 is SGHNT and CDR2 YENEEA. CDR3 amino acids: CASGERTQGNGYTF. The DNA for the CDR3 is TGTGCCAGCGGAGAGAGGACACAGGGTAATGGCTACACCTTC.